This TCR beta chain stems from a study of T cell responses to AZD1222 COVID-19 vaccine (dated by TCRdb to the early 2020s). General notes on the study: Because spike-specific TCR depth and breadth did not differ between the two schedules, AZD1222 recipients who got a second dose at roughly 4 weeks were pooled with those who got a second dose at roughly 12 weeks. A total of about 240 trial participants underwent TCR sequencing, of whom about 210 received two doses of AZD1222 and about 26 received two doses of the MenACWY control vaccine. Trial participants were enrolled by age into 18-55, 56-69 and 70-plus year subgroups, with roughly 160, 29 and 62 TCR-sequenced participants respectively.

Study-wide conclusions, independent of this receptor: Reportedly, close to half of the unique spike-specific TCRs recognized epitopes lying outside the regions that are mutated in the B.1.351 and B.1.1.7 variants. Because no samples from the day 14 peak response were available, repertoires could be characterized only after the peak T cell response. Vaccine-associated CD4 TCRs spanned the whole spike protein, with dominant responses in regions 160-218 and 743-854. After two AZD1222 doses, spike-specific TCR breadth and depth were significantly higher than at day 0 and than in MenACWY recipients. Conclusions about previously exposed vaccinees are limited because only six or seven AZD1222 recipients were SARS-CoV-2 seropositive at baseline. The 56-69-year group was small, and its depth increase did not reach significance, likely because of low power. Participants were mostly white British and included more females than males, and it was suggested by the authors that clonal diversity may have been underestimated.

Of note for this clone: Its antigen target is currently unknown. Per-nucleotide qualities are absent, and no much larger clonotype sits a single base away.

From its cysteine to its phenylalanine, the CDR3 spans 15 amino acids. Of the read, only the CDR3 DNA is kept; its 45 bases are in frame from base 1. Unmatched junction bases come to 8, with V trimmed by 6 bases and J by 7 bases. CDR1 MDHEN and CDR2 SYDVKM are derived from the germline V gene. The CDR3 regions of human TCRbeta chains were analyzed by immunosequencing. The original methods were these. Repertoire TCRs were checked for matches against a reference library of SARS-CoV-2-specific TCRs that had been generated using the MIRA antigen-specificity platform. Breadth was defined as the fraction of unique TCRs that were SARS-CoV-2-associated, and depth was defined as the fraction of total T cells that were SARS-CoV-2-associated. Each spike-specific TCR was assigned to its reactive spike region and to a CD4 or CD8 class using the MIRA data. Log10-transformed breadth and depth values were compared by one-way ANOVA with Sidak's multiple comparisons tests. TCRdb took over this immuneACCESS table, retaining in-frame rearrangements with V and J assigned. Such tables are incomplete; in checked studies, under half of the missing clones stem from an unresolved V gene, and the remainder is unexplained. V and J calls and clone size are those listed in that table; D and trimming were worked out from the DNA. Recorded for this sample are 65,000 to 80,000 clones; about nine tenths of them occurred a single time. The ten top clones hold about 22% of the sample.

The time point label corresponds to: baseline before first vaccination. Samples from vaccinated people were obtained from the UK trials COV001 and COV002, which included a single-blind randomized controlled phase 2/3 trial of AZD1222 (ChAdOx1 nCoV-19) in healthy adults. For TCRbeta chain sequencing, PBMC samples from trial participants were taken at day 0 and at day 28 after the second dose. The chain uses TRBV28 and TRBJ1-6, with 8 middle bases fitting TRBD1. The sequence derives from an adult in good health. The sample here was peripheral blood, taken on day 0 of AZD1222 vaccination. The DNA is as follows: TGTGCCAGCAGCAGACAAACAGGGGGGAATTCACCCCTCCACTTT. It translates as CASSRQTGGNSPLHF.